Below are 7 T cell receptor beta chains sequenced from a single sample in a study of Graves' ophthalmopathy and Graves' hyperthyroidism. RNA transcripts yielded amplified TCR beta CDR3 regions. After a first-round RT-PCR with HTBI primers, a second-round multiplex PCR was run. TCRdb re-analysed the multiplex PCR reads in MiXCR, keeping a single row per CDR3 protein. Found here are almost 750,000 distinct CDR3 sequences, roughly two fifths of them singletons; the top ten hold approximately 46%. Sequencing was done on a sample of peripheral blood. Source of these receptors: an adult man with Graves' ophthalmopathy.

This chain joins TRBV4-3 and TRBJ2-6; D is unresolved. This CDR3 is built from 15 residues. V was shortened by 2 bases and J by 2 bases, with 7 bases between the two germline ends. Germline CDR1 is LGHNA and CDR2 is YSLEER. The CDR3 here is CASSQWSAGANVLTF. The CDR3 coding sequence is TGCGCCAGCAGCCAATGGTCTGCTGGGGCCAACGTCCTGACTTTC.

This sequence joins TRBV5-4 and TRBJ1-2; D might be TRBD1 (6 bases). The V gene lost 3 bases and the J gene lost 3 bases, with 15 bases spanning the gap. Per the germline V gene, CDR1 is SGHNT and CDR2 is YYREEE (reference sequence). The CDR3 covers 15 residues. CDR3 loop: CASSSLAGADYGYTF. The DNA of the CDR3 is TGTGCCAGCAGCTCCCTGGCAGGGGCGGACTATGGCTACACCTTC.

A few counts support this clonotype. This chain connects TRBV20-1 to TRBJ2-5; 8 bases map to TRBD2. Germline CDR1 is DFQATT and CDR2 is SNEGSKA (reference sequence). The CDR3 is 14 amino acids. V dropped 0 bases and J dropped 4; count of bases not matched to a gene: 4. The CDR3 reads CSARDRGLVETQYF. CDR3 DNA: TGCAGTGCTAGAGATCGGGGACTAGTAGAGACCCAGTACTTC.

This clonotype was detected a few times. This sequence joins TRBV6-2 or TRBV6-3 and TRBJ2-7; a possible D gene is TRBD2 (6 bases). The CDR3 extends over 12 amino acids. Trimming took off 9 bases at V and 3 bases at J, with 12 bases between the two ends. Germline V gene lookup returns CDR1 MNHEY and CDR2 SVGEGT. CDR3 amino acids: CARRDCLYEQYF. CDR3 DNA sequence: TGTGCCAGACGGGACTGCCTCTACGAGCAGTACTTC.

In regard to this clonotype: This clone may be a read error of a much larger clone one base away. The chain couples TRBV20-1 to TRBJ2-5; TRBD1 aligns across 8 bases. The end of the DNA fits TRBJ2-7 better, so the J call may be wrong. The germline V gene encodes CDR1 DFQATT and CDR2 SNEGSKA (reference sequence). The CDR3 totals 14 residues. This CDR3 reads CSARGTGSNYEQYF. DNA of the CDR3: TGCAGTGCTAGAGGGACAGGGAGTAACTACGAGCAGTACTTC.

This chain links TRBV5-1 with TRBJ1-1; 10 positions match TRBD1. With V trimmed by 4 bases and J by 3 bases, 6 bases remained unmatched. The CDR3 extends over 15 amino acids. Per the germline V gene, CDR1 is SGHRS and CDR2 is YFSETQ. The DNA for the CDR3 is TGCGCCAGCAGCACCGGACAGGGGGTCTACACTGAAGCTTTCTTT. Translating gives CASSTGQGVYTEAFF.

This clonotype turned up a few times. The chain combines TRBV25-1 with TRBJ2-2; the match to TRBD2 covers 14 bases. The CDR3 is 17 amino acids. CDR1 MGHDK and CDR2 SYGVNS come from the germline V gene. The V gene end was trimmed by 6 bases and the J gene end by 3 bases; junction bases not matched to a gene: 6. CDR3 amino acids: CASSMTSGRVDTGELFF. CDR3 sequence (DNA): TGTGCCAGCAGCATGACTAGCGGGAGGGTCGACACCGGGGAGCTGTTTTTT.